The 23 T cell receptor beta chains listed next were all sequenced from one sample in a study of T cell responses to AZD1222 COVID-19 vaccine. TCRdb's table, derived via immunoSEQ multiplex PCR, lists solely in-frame clones and lacks some. In the table there are about 120,000 clones, 75% to 90% of which are singletons. The starting material was peripheral blood, obtained 28 days after the second AZD1222 dose. These receptors originate from an adult who received the AZD1222 COVID-19 vaccine.

This sequence joins TRBV27 and TRBJ2-2, with D perhaps matching TRBD2 (6 bases). The CDR3 runs 15 residues. Trimming removed 6 bases from V and 2 bases from J, with 13 bases in between. Germline V gene lookup returns CDR1 MNHEY and CDR2 SMNVEV (reference sequence). CDR3 sequence reads: CASRRSGYNTGELFF. For the CDR3, the DNA is TGTGCCAGCAGACGTAGCGGTTACAACACCGGGGAGCTGTTTTTT.

The genes are TRBV27 and TRBJ2-7; D is unresolved. CDR1 and CDR2 (germline): MNHEY, SMNVEV (reference sequence). The CDR3 is made up of 17 amino acids. V was trimmed by 5 bases and J by 2 bases, leaving 22 bases between them. In nucleotides, the CDR3 is TGTGCCAGCAGTCCCCTCGCCTTGGGTAGCTCTACCTACGAGCAGTACTTC. Residues: CASSPLALGSSTYEQYF.

The chain has TRBV29-1 and TRBJ1-1; the D is unclear. V lost 8 bases to trimming and J lost 7 bases, with 11 bases between them. There are 10 residues in the CDR3. CDR1 is SQVTM and CDR2 is ANQGSEA in the germline V gene. Here the CDR3 reads CSINGVEAFF. CDR3 nucleotides: TGCAGCATTAACGGGGTTGAAGCTTTCTTT.

The V gene is TRBV19, the J gene TRBJ1-1; possibly TRBD1 for D (5 bases). The ends were cut back, 4 bases at V and 0 bases at J, with 9 bases in the middle. The CDR3 length is 14 residues. Per the germline V gene, CDR1 is LNHDA and CDR2 is SQIVND (reference sequence). The CDR3 DNA is TGTGCCAGTAGTACCCGACAGATGAACACTGAAGCTTTCTTT. Protein: CASSTRQMNTEAFF.

The CDR3 DNA sequence: TGCGCCAGCAGCTTGGATACCCAGCAAATCTACGAGCAGTACTTC. Translating it yields CASSLDTQQIYEQYF. The J gene is TRBJ2-7, the V gene TRBV5-1; D not certain. The CDR3 sequence is 15 residues long. Trimming left V 0 bases short and J 3 bases short, with 13 bases between. Germline CDR1 is SGHRS and CDR2 is YFSETQ.

The rearrangement uses TRBV9 and TRBJ2-1, with D unresolved. V lost 4 bases and J lost 6, with 8 bases in between. The germline CDR1 and CDR2 sequences are SGDLS and YYNGEE. This CDR3 contains 12 residues. The CDR3, as DNA: TGTGCCAGCAGCCATAGCCCCAATGAGCAGTTCTTC. Its translation is CASSHSPNEQFF.

V gene TRBV4-3 combines with J gene TRBJ1-1; 7 bases are shared with TRBD1. V shed 4 bases and J 4 bases; nucleotides not matched to a gene: 6. Germline CDR1 and CDR2: LGHNA and YSLEER. This CDR3 is 14 amino acids long. The CDR3 loop reads CASSLRGMATEAFF. The CDR3 DNA reads as TGCGCCAGCAGCCTCAGGGGGATGGCCACTGAAGCTTTCTTT.

V and J are TRBV7-3 and TRBJ1-1; D uncertain. The V and J ends lost 3 bases and 1 base respectively, with 9 bases between them. The CDR3 runs 14 residues. CDR1 is SGHTA, CDR2 FQGTGA, per germline. CDR3 bases: TGTGCCAGCAGCTTTTCAGCAGGGAACACTGAAGCTTTCTTT. It is translated as CASSFSAGNTEAFF.

The rearrangement joins TRBV19 to TRBJ1-6; maybe TRBD1 (6 bases). The V end was cut by 6 bases, the J end by 6 bases, with 15 bases between. There are 15 residues in the CDR3. Germline CDR1 LNHDA, CDR2 SQIVND (reference sequence). The CDR3 sequence: CASRVQGQTNSPLHF. The DNA for the CDR3 is TGTGCCAGTAGAGTCCAAGGACAGACTAATTCACCCCTCCACTTT.

This chain uses TRBV30 with TRBJ1-1, with D uncertain. Trimming shortened V by 7 bases and J by 0 bases, and 15 bases separated the two germline ends. The CDR3 extends over 14 amino acids. Germline V gene sequence: CDR1 GTSNPN, CDR2 SVGIG (reference sequence). CDR3 sequence (DNA): TGTGCCTTCCTTACAGATCTCATGAACACTGAAGCTTTCTTT. This gives the protein CAFLTDLMNTEAFF.

The rearrangement joins TRBV6-5 to TRBJ1-4; 8 bases map to TRBD1. CDR3 length: 14 amino acids. Germline V gene data show CDR1 as MNHEY and CDR2 as SVGAGI. V lost 4 bases to trimming and J lost 13 bases; unmatched junction nucleotides: 11. The CDR3 DNA sequence: TGTGCCAGCAGTTCCGGACAGGGAGGGTTTCGACTGTTTTTT. Amino acids: CASSSGQGGFRLFF.

About this clone itself: At one end, the junction sequence differs from germline, possibly due to a read error. The chain recombines TRBV27 with TRBJ1-1; a weak D match, TRBD1 (5 bases). This CDR3 comprises 15 residues. The germline V gene has CDR1 MNHEY and CDR2 SMNVEV (reference sequence). CDR3 DNA sequence: TGTGCCAGCAGTTTAAGTGGGGCAGTGAAAACTGAAGCTTTCTTT. This sequence encodes CASSLSGAVKTEAFF.

The chain has TRBV29-1 and TRBJ2-7, with TRBD1 matching 9 bases. In germline, CDR1 is SQVTM, CDR2 ANQGSEA. This CDR3 is built from 12 residues. The J segment lost 4 bases and the V segment lost 4 bases, leaving 2 bases of the junction unmatched. The CDR3 region is CSVGGQGYEQYF. DNA for the CDR3: TGCAGCGTTGGCGGACAGGGGTACGAGCAGTACTTC.

V gene TRBV19 combines with J gene TRBJ1-1; unclear D gene. This CDR3 spans 14 amino acids. CDR1 LNHDA and CDR2 SQIVND come from the germline V gene (reference sequence). The germline V and J ends were trimmed by 5 bases and 4 bases, with 14 bases remaining between them. CDR3 protein: CASSPPPAGTEAFF. The CDR3 nucleotides are TGTGCCAGTAGTCCCCCCCCTGCGGGCACTGAAGCTTTCTTT.

The chain recombines TRBV19 with TRBJ1-5; D unclear. CDR3 length: 13 amino acids. Trimming cost V 6 bases and J 6 bases, with 12 bases left between them. CDR1 is LNHDA and CDR2 is SQIVND in the germline V gene (reference sequence). The CDR3 here is CASRAPGSQPQHF. In DNA, the CDR3 is TGTGCCAGTAGGGCACCCGGGTCTCAGCCCCAGCATTTT.

V and J are TRBV24-1 and TRBJ1-2, with D unclear. Germline CDR1 and CDR2: KGHDR and SFDVKD. With 6 bases removed from V and 4 bases from J, the gap between germline ends came to 14 bases. There are 14 residues in the CDR3. CDR3 protein: CATSPRAPPYGYTF. The CDR3 nucleotides are TGTGCCACCAGTCCGAGGGCTCCCCCCTATGGCTACACCTTC.

The chain employs TRBV7-6 and TRBJ1-2, with 8 bases fitting TRBD1. Germline V gene sequence: CDR1 SGHVS, CDR2 FNYEAQ. Trimming cost V 5 bases and J 4 bases; bases outside gene matches: 15. This CDR3 contains 17 residues. As DNA, the CDR3 is TGTGCCAGCAGCCTCACAGGGGGACGAACCAAATTCTATGGCTACACCTTC. The encoded protein is CASSLTGGRTKFYGYTF.

The gene calls are TRBV28 and TRBJ2-5, with TRBD1 matching over 9 bases. This CDR3 has 15 residues. Germline V gene sequence: CDR1 MDHEN, CDR2 SYDVKM. Trimming took 6 bases from V and 3 from J; bases not matched to a gene: 8. The CDR3 bases are TGTGCCAGCAGACCTACAGGGGGCGGAAAAGAGACCCAGTACTTC. It yields the protein CASRPTGGGKETQYF. Complete variable domain (other parts from reference TRBV28 and TRBJ2-5): DVKVTQSSRYLVKRTGEKVFLECVQDMDHENMFWYRQDPGLGLRLIYFSYDVKMKEKGDIPEGYSVSREKKERFSLILESASTNQTSMYLCASRPTGGGKETQYFGPGTRLLVL.

This clone was seen only a few times. The V call is TRBV5-1, the J call TRBJ1-1, with D possibly TRBD1 on 5 matching bases. Trimming stripped 3 bases from V and 4 bases from J, with 10 bases between. The germline CDR1 and CDR2 sequences are SGHRS and YFSETQ. CDR3 length equals 13 residues. CDR3 coding DNA: TGCGCCAGCAGCTCCGGGACGGGCACTGAAGCTTTCTTT. It codes for CASSSGTGTEAFF.

This chain joins TRBV7-2 and TRBJ1-2, with unresolved D. Germline V CDR1 and CDR2: SGHTA, FQGNSA. V was trimmed by 0 bases and J by 3 bases, leaving 17 bases between them. The CDR3 has 17 residues. CDR3 sequence: CASSLALGRGKDYGYTF. In nucleotides, the CDR3 is TGTGCCAGCAGCTTAGCGCTGGGTCGGGGTAAGGACTATGGCTACACCTTC.

V and J are TRBV4-1 and TRBJ1-1; 7 bases match TRBD1. The CDR3 sequence is 14 residues long. V lost 5 bases and J lost 4; bases outside the gene matches: 7. Germline V gene data show CDR1 as MGHRA and CDR2 as YSYEKL. This CDR3 reads CASSSSGGLTEAFF. CDR3 bases: TGCGCCAGCAGCAGCTCAGGGGGTCTCACTGAAGCTTTCTTT.

The V and J genes are TRBV6-5 and TRBJ2-2; D is unclear. V lost 3 bases and J 1 base, leaving 12 bases between the germline ends. This CDR3 has 16 amino acids. Germline V CDR1 and CDR2: MNHEY, SVGAGI. The CDR3 DNA sequence: TGTGCCAGCAGTTATGGGAACAACCTGAACACCGGGGAGCTGTTTTTT. Translating gives CASSYGNNLNTGELFF.

The chain recombines TRBV7-2 with TRBJ2-3; 7 bases align to TRBD1. The V gene end was trimmed by 1 base and the J gene end by 1 base; junction bases not matched to a gene: 5. Germline CDR1 SGHTA, CDR2 FQGNSA. The CDR3 extends over 16 amino acids. The CDR3 is CASSLGGQVRTDTQYF. The CDR3 DNA sequence: TGTGCCAGCAGCTTAGGCGGACAGGTCCGCACAGATACGCAGTATTTT.